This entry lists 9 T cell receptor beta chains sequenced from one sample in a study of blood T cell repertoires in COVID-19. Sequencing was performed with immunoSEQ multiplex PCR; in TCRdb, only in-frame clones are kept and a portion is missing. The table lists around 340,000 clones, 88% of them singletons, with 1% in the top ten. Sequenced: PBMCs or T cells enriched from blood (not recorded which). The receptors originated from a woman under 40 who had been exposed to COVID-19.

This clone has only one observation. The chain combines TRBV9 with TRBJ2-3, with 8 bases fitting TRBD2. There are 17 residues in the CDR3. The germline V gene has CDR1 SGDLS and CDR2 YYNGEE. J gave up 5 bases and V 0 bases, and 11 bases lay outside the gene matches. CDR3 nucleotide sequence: TGTGCCAGCAGCGTAGAGGGTAACGGGAGGGCCTTAGATACGCAGTATTTT. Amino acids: CASSVEGNGRALDTQYF.

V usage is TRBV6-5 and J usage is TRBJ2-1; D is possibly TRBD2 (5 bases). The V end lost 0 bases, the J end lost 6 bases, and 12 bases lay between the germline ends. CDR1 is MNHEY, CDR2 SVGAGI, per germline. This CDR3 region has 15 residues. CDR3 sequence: CASSYSPAERNEQFF. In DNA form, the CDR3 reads TGTGCCAGCAGTTACTCTCCAGCGGAACGCAATGAGCAGTTCTTC.

The CDR3 bases are TGCAGCGTTCTTCCGGGACTAGCGGGAGTTGAGCAGTTCTTC. This sequence encodes CSVLPGLAGVEQFF. The chain recombines TRBV29-1 with TRBJ2-1; 14 nucleotides match TRBD2. The CDR3 is made up of 14 amino acids. Germline loops: CDR1 SQVTM, CDR2 ANQGSEA. V lost 5 bases to trimming and J lost 9 bases; unmatched junction nucleotides: 6.

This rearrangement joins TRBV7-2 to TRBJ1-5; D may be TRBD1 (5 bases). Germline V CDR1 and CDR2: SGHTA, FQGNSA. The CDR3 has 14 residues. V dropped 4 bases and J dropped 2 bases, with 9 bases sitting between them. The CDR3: CASSSGGGNQPQHF. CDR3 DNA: TGTGCCAGCAGCTCCGGGGGGGGCAATCAGCCCCAGCATTTT.

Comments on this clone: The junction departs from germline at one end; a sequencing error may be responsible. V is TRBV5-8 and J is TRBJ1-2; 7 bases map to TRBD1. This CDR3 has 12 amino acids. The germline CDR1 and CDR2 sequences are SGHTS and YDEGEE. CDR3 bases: TGTGCCAGCAGCTTGGGGGACAGCCTCGCAAAGTTC. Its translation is CASSLGDSLAKF.

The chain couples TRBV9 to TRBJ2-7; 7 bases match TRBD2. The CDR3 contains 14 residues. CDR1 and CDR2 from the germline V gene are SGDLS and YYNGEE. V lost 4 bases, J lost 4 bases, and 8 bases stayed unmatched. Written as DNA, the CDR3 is TGTGCCAGCAGCCCCCGGGACTATCCGTACGAGCAGTACTTC. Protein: CASSPRDYPYEQYF.

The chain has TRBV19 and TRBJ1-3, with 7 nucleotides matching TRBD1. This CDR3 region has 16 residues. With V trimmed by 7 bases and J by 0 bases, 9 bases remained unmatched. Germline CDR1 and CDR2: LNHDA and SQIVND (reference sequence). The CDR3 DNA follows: TGTGCCAGTAACCCGAGGGGACAGTTCTCTGGAAACACCATATATTTT. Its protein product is CASNPRGQFSGNTIYF.

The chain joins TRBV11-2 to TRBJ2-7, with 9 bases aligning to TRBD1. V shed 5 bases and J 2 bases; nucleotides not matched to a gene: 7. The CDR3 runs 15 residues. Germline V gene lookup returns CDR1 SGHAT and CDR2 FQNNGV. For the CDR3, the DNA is TGTGCCAGCAGCGACCCGGGACAGGGCCCCTACGAGCAGTACTTC. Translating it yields CASSDPGQGPYEQYF.

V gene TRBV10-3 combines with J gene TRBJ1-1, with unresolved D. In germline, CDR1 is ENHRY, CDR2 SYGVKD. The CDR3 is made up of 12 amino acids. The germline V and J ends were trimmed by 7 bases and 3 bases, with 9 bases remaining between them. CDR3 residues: CAIKGRDTEAFF. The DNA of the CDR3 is TGTGCCATCAAAGGGAGGGACACTGAAGCTTTCTTT.